Presented here are 32 T cell receptor beta chains from one specimen sequenced in a study of cytomegalovirus exposure and HLA in healthy donors. In the PCR, 60 Vbeta and 13 Jbeta primers were used. Profiled with immunoSEQ multiplex PCR; TCRdb holds only in-frame clones, not every one. The sample contains over 90,000 clones, around 82% of which appear only once. Material: PBMCs. Every receptor here comes from a woman younger than 30 in good health and CMV-seropositive.

This clone was seen only once. CDR3 loop: CASSRGIRDEQYF. The CDR3 nucleotides read TGTGCCAGCAGTCGCGGTATCAGAGACGAGCAGTACTTC. The gene calls are TRBV11-3 and TRBJ2-7; no reliable D call. Trimming removed 6 bases at V and 5 bases at J, with 14 bases between. This CDR3 is 13 amino acids long. The germline CDR1 and CDR2 sequences are SGHNT and YENEEA.

The rearrangement links TRBV5-4 to TRBJ1-5; no clear D. Trimming pared 4 bases from V and 6 bases from J, leaving 17 bases between. This CDR3 region has 15 residues. Germline V gives CDR1 SGHNT, CDR2 YYREEE (reference sequence). The CDR3 spells CASSEGRDLVQPQHF. In DNA, the CDR3 is TGTGCCAGCAGCGAGGGTAGGGATTTGGTTCAGCCCCAGCATTTT.

This chain uses TRBV25-1 with TRBJ1-1; D not resolved. Deletions cut 2 bases from V and 7 bases from J, with 8 bases between. CDR3 length: 12 amino acids. Germline V gives CDR1 MGHDK, CDR2 SYGVNS. CDR3 nucleotides: TGTGCCAGCAGTGAAGGGCTGGTTGAAGCTTTCTTT. Translating it yields CASSEGLVEAFF.

This CDR3 reads CAWSTTGYNEQFF. CDR3 nucleotide sequence: TGTGCCTGGAGTACGACGGGCTACAATGAGCAGTTCTTC. The chain is built from TRBV30 and TRBJ2-1; no clear D gene. There are 13 residues in the CDR3. Germline V gene lookup returns CDR1 GTSNPN and CDR2 SVGIG (reference sequence). The V gene lost 2 bases and the J gene lost 3 bases, with 8 bases spanning the gap.

This clone was observed a handful of times. The V call is TRBV6-1, the J call TRBJ2-6; TRBD1 agrees at 7 bases. Germline values: CDR1 MNHNS, CDR2 SASEGT. The CDR3 totals 17 residues. V gave up 4 bases and J gave up 2 bases; unmatched junction bases: 8. CDR3 residues: CASSVGGTAPGANVLTF. DNA for the CDR3: TGTGCCAGCAGTGTAGGTGGGACAGCCCCTGGGGCCAACGTCCTGACTTTC.

This clone was seen more than once but under ten times. The chain carries TRBV9 and TRBJ2-2; tentative D call: TRBD2 (5 bases). CDR3 length: 17 residues. Germline CDR1 is SGDLS and CDR2 is YYNGEE. The V end was cut by 4 bases, the J end by 3 bases, with 19 bases between. CDR3 region: CASSHLWGDGHTGELFF. The CDR3 nucleotides are TGTGCCAGCAGCCACCTCTGGGGAGATGGGCACACCGGGGAGCTGTTTTTT.

This clone was observed a handful of times. The rearrangement links TRBV21-1 to TRBJ1-1; the D call of TRBD1 is as the table states it, not checked on the DNA. TRBV21-1 is deemed a pseudogene. The CDR3 extends over 14 amino acids. CDR3: CASPPLARDTEAFF. As DNA, the CDR3 is TGTGCCAGTCCGCCGCTGGCCAGGGACACTGAAGCTTTCTTT.

There are a few counts of this clone. The V call is TRBV5-1, the J call TRBJ2-4, with 7 positions matching TRBD1. The germline V gene encodes CDR1 SGHRS and CDR2 YFSETQ. There are 15 residues in the CDR3. The trim removed 1 base at V and 8 bases at J, leaving 9 bases unmatched. Here the CDR3 reads CASSLTRQGWDIQYF. The CDR3 nucleotides are TGCGCCAGCAGCTTGACCCGACAGGGATGGGACATTCAGTACTTC. The entire variable domain, with the rest obtained from reference TRBV5-1 and TRBJ2-4, is as follows: KAGVTQTPRYLIKTRGQQVTLSCSPISGHRSVSWYQQTPGQGLQFLFEYFSETQRNKGNFPGRFSGRQFSNSRSEMNVSTLELGDSALYLCASSLTRQGWDIQYFGAGTRLSVL.

The genes are TRBV2 and TRBJ1-1, with a weak D call TRBD1 (6 bases). V was shortened by 6 bases and J by 2 bases, with 13 bases between the two germline ends. The V gene's germline CDR1 is SNHLY and CDR2 FYNNEI. This CDR3 comprises 14 residues. The CDR3 spells CASSSQGHNTEAFF. CDR3 DNA sequence: TGTGCCAGCAGCTCCCAGGGGCACAACACTGAAGCTTTCTTT.

The gene calls are TRBV10-3 and TRBJ2-5, with D perhaps matching TRBD1 (6 bases). This CDR3 spans 15 amino acids. Trimming took 6 bases from V and 7 from J, leaving 21 bases between them. The V gene's germline CDR1 is ENHRY and CDR2 SYGVKD. This CDR3 is CAISPDGTPGGTQYF. CDR3 bases: TGTGCCATCAGCCCCGACGGGACACCCGGTGGGACCCAGTACTTC.

This clone was picked up a small number of times. J is TRBJ2-2 and V is TRBV5-1, with D unclear. Germline values: CDR1 SGHRS, CDR2 YFSETQ. The CDR3 totals 15 residues. Trimming pared 0 bases from V and 1 base from J, leaving 7 bases between. CDR3 region: CASSLDPGNTGELFF. CDR3 nucleotide sequence: TGCGCCAGCAGCTTGGACCCCGGGAACACCGGGGAGCTGTTTTTT.

The J gene is TRBJ2-3, the V gene TRBV7-3, with 11 bases aligning to TRBD2. The ends lost 5 bases at V and 6 bases at J; junction bases unmatched: 10. CDR1 is SGHTA, CDR2 FQGTGA, per germline. The CDR3 is 16 residues long. CDR3 residues: CASSPNSGGEGDTQYF. As DNA, the CDR3 is TGTGCCAGCAGCCCAAATAGCGGGGGGGAGGGGGATACGCAGTATTTT.

The V gene is TRBV9, the J gene TRBJ1-1; D is uncertain. This CDR3 has 14 amino acids. Germline lookup yields CDR1 SGDLS and CDR2 YYNGEE. Trimming removed 3 bases at V and 3 bases at J, with 12 bases between. This chain's CDR3 is CASSAVARDTEAFF. Written as DNA, the CDR3 is TGTGCCAGCAGCGCCGTGGCGCGGGACACTGAAGCTTTCTTT.

The chain is built from TRBV5-1 and TRBJ1-2; D unresolved. The ends were cut back, 0 bases at V and 0 bases at J, with 6 bases in the middle. The CDR3 runs 14 residues. Germline CDR1 reads SGHRS; CDR2 reads YFSETQ. CDR3 bases: TGCGCCAGCAGCTTGGACACCCCTAACTATGGCTACACCTTC. This translates into CASSLDTPNYGYTF.

Regarding this clone: One junction end disagrees with the germline gene, perhaps due to a read error. This sample also contains other DNA sequences that code for the same CDR3. CDR3 amino acids: CASSQALPGTGGFYEQYF. The CDR3 coding sequence is TGCGCCAGTAGCCAAGCTCTTCCCGGGACAGGGGGCTTCTACGAGCAGTACTTC. The chain is built from TRBV4-3 and TRBJ2-7, with TRBD1 identical over 12 bases. The CDR3 loop spans 18 amino acids. Germline V gives CDR1 LGHNA, CDR2 YSLEER.

The chain couples TRBV28 to TRBJ2-7; a possible D gene is TRBD2 (6 bases). Germline CDR1 is MDHEN and CDR2 is SYDVKM. This CDR3 comprises 15 residues. Between the trimmed V and J ends, which lost 4 bases and 4 bases, there was a span of 17 bases. CDR3: CASSSPSEGRYEQYF. CDR3 coding DNA: TGTGCCAGCAGTTCACCTTCGGAGGGCCGTTACGAGCAGTACTTC.

In this sample, this clone turned up once. The chain couples TRBV27 to TRBJ2-7; 10 nucleotides match TRBD2. In germline, CDR1 is MNHEY, CDR2 SMNVEV (reference sequence). The CDR3 has 15 amino acids. J was trimmed by 1 base and V by 2 bases; bases with no gene match: 2. The CDR3 protein is CASSLLAGESYEQYF. The CDR3 DNA follows: TGTGCCAGCAGTTTACTAGCGGGGGAGTCCTACGAGCAGTACTTC.

The chain combines TRBV2 with TRBJ2-1; 8 bases are shared with TRBD2. Losses at the gene ends were 5 bases for V and 13 bases for J; bases not matched to a gene: 7. The germline V gene encodes CDR1 SNHLY and CDR2 FYNNEI. This CDR3 has 12 amino acids. The CDR3 loop reads CASSLLAGNQFF. The CDR3 DNA follows: TGTGCCAGCAGTTTATTAGCGGGAAATCAGTTCTTC.

This CDR3 reads CASSPGTADTQYF. In DNA, the CDR3 is TGTGCCAGCAGCCCGGGAACGGCAGATACGCAGTATTTT. This chain joins TRBV7-3 and TRBJ2-3; D perhaps matches TRBD2 (5 bases). CDR3 length equals 13 residues. Germline V gives CDR1 SGHTA, CDR2 FQGTGA. Deletions cut 5 bases from V and 4 bases from J, with 10 bases between.

This clone was counted between two and nine times. This chain uses TRBV7-3 with TRBJ2-7; 7 nucleotides agree with TRBD2. Trimming cost V 3 bases and J 2 bases; bases outside gene matches: 4. CDR1 is SGHTA and CDR2 is FQGTGA in the germline V gene. CDR3 length: 14 residues. The CDR3 DNA is TGTGCCAGCAGCTTGGCTAGCGGTACCTACGAGCAGTACTTC. It yields the protein CASSLASGTYEQYF.

CDR3 sequence: CSVPMIAGGSDTQYF. In nucleotides, the CDR3 is TGCAGCGTTCCAATGATAGCGGGGGGGTCTGATACGCAGTATTTT. The V and J genes are TRBV29-1 and TRBJ2-3, with TRBD2 matching over 11 bases. Trimming at V came to 5 bases and at J to 6 bases, leaving 10 bases not matched to a gene. Germline CDR1 and CDR2: SQVTM and ANQGSEA. The CDR3 consists of 15 residues.

This clone came up a few times. V and J are TRBV9 and TRBJ1-3; D gene ambiguous. Trimming stripped 3 bases from V and 0 bases from J, with 13 bases between. Germline V lookup: CDR1 SGDLS, CDR2 YYNGEE. The CDR3 loop spans 16 amino acids. The CDR3: CASSAGPAGSGNTIYF. DNA of the CDR3: TGTGCCAGCAGCGCCGGGCCGGCGGGCTCTGGAAACACCATATATTTT.

The rearrangement joins TRBV4-3 to TRBJ2-3; 12 nucleotides line up with TRBD2. With 3 bases clipped from V and 1 base from J, the junction kept 8 bases outside the gene matches. Germline V gene data show CDR1 as LGHNA and CDR2 as YSLEER. The CDR3 contains 18 residues. This chain's CDR3 is CASSHRLAGAGRTDTQYF. Written as DNA, the CDR3 is TGCGCCAGCAGCCATCGACTAGCGGGAGCGGGGCGCACAGATACGCAGTATTTT.

V usage is TRBV7-8 and J usage is TRBJ1-1; 11 bases align to TRBD1. The length of the CDR3 is 14 residues. The V gene's germline CDR1 is SGHVS and CDR2 FQNEAQ. The ends lost 5 bases at V and 11 bases at J; junction bases unmatched: 10. This CDR3 is CASSKGTGGNWAFF. CDR3 sequence (DNA): TGTGCCAGCAGCAAGGGGACAGGGGGAAATTGGGCTTTCTTT.

V gene TRBV6-5 combines with J gene TRBJ1-2; weak D call: TRBD1 (5 bases). Germline lookup yields CDR1 MNHEY and CDR2 SVGAGI. CDR3 length: 15 residues. Trimming stripped 6 bases from V and 4 bases from J, with 18 bases between. The CDR3 sequence is CASRPYMGGVYGYTF. The CDR3 region has the DNA TGTGCCAGCAGACCCTACATGGGGGGGGTCTATGGCTACACCTTC.

This clone has only one observation. The V gene is TRBV5-6, the J gene TRBJ2-7, with D perhaps matching TRBD1 (5 bases). The CDR3 totals 12 residues. Per the germline V gene, CDR1 is SGHDT and CDR2 is YYEEEE. V lost 5 bases and J lost 7, with 13 bases in between. The CDR3 DNA follows: TGTGCCAGCAGTGGTGGGGCTCGGGAGCAGTACTTC. Its translation is CASSGGAREQYF.

This rearrangement joins TRBV4-2 to TRBJ1-1, with TRBD1 identical over 7 bases. Trimming removed 2 bases from V and 1 base from J; junction bases left unmatched: 7. The CDR3 consists of 16 residues. CDR1 and CDR2 (germline): LGHNA, YNFKEQ. In nucleotides, the CDR3 is TGTGCCAGCAGCCAACCCGGGGGACAGTCGAACACTGAAGCTTTCTTT. As protein: CASSQPGGQSNTEAFF.

J is TRBJ2-7 and V is TRBV5-5, with D perhaps TRBD2 (7 bases). The V gene lost 3 bases and the J gene lost 6 bases, with 25 bases spanning the gap. Germline CDR1 is SGHKS and CDR2 is YYEKEE (reference sequence). CDR3 length: 17 residues. The CDR3 loop reads CASSWGARRGGSGEQYF. The CDR3, as DNA: TGTGCCAGCAGCTGGGGCGCCCGAAGGGGGGGCTCGGGCGAGCAGTACTTC. The variable domain in full, completed from reference TRBV5-5 and TRBJ2-7, reads DAGVTQSPTHLIKTRGQQVTLRCSPISGHKSVSWYQQVLGQGPQFIFQYYEKEERGRGNFPDRFSARQFPNYSSELNVNALLLGDSALYLCASSWGARRGGSGEQYFGPGTRLTVT.

The chain uses TRBV6-5 and TRBJ1-2; TRBD1 matches 11 bases. Per germline, CDR1 MNHEY and CDR2 SVGAGI. The CDR3 has 15 residues. V lost 4 bases, J lost 4 bases, and 5 bases stayed unmatched. The DNA of the CDR3 is TGTGCCAGCAGTTCCCCCGGACAGGGGGCCTATGGCTACACCTTC. Translating it yields CASSSPGQGAYGYTF.

The rearrangement joins TRBV7-9 to TRBJ2-5; possible D gene TRBD1, 7 bases. The V gene's germline CDR1 is SEHNR and CDR2 FQNEAQ (reference sequence). This CDR3 is built from 15 residues. Trimming cost V 5 bases and J 1 base, with 14 bases left between them. The CDR3 sequence: CASSRGTVPQETQYF. The CDR3 nucleotides are TGTGCCAGCAGCCGGGGGACAGTACCCCAAGAGACCCAGTACTTC.

The chain has TRBV18 and TRBJ1-2; no firm D call. The CDR3 runs to 13 residues. Looked up from germline, CDR1 is KGHSH and CDR2 is LQKENI. V was clipped by 3 bases and J by 5 bases, with 10 bases between them. CDR3 DNA sequence: TGTGCCAGCTCACCCCGAGGAGAATATGGCTACACCTTC. Translated, it gives CASSPRGEYGYTF.

The chain is built from TRBV5-6 and TRBJ2-1; the match to TRBD2 covers 13 bases. The CDR3 is made up of 14 amino acids. Germline trimming cut 3 bases from V and 8 bases from J; bases unmatched to any gene: 2. Germline-derived CDR1 and CDR2 are SGHDT and YYEEEE. The CDR3 sequence is CASSWTSGSDEQFF. In DNA form, the CDR3 reads TGTGCCAGCAGCTGGACTAGCGGGAGTGATGAGCAGTTCTTC.